This T cell receptor beta chain was profiled in a study of OX40 agonist ivuxolimab in advanced cancers. With respect to the entire study: Ivuxolimab, which targeted the costimulatory receptor OX40 (CD134), was an agonistic, fully human IgG2 monoclonal antibody. Intravenous ivuxolimab was administered to patients every 2 weeks at six dose levels: 0.01, 0.1, 0.3, 1.5, 3 and 10 mg/kg. Of the 50 to 55 dose-escalation patients, hepatocellular carcinoma was present in around 19, melanoma in about 15, renal cell carcinoma in 9 and head and neck cancer in 9. In the dose-escalation cohort, around four fifths of patients were male, and the mean age was roughly 60 years with a range of roughly 20 to 80. Prior anti-PD-1, anti-PD-L1 or anti-CTLA-4 therapy was permitted, and 35% to 40% of dose-escalation patients had received checkpoint inhibitors. Partial responses were achieved by three dose-escalation patients, of whom one had hepatocellular carcinoma and two had cutaneous melanoma. The purpose of peripheral TCRbeta sequencing was to test whether ivuxolimab changed TCR sequence diversity and led to clonal T-cell expansion. The monotherapy dose-escalation portion (N of about 49 patients) of the phase I ivuxolimab trial is reported in the paper. General study outcomes and caveats: Clonal expansion of both CD4+ and CD8+ blood T cells was observed from baseline to week 6 at doses 0.1 to 3.0 mg/kg. Low levels of normalized T-cell clonal expansion were also seen in some patients who did not respond. After ivuxolimab, expanded clones were on average more numerous among CD8+ T cells than among CD4+ T cells. Antigen specificity was not determined for the clonally expanded peripheral T cells. In the 0.1-3.0 mg/kg groups, partial responders were among the patients with the lowest normalized peripheral clonal expansion, particularly in CD8+ T cells.

Patients with a history of autoimmune disease or receiving systemic immunosuppression were excluded from the trial. Peripheral blood for TCR sequencing was collected from all dose cohorts at baseline, on cycle 4 day 1, and on cycle 7 day 1. Samples came from an open-label, multicenter, first-in-human phase I dose-escalation trial of ivuxolimab. Adults with locally advanced or metastatic head and neck squamous cell, hepatocellular, melanoma or renal cell carcinoma were enrolled in the trial. CD4+ and CD8+ T cells were sorted separately from peripheral blood before TCR sequencing. Comments on this clone: It lacks a known antigen. No base qualities exist here, and no much larger clone lies one base off it.

Genomic DNA was extracted from sorted cells for sequencing of the TCRbeta CDR3 region. The immunoSEQ Assay was used to sequence the TCRbeta CDR3 regions. TCRdb stores this immuneACCESS table with in-frame sequences only. Part of the clones is absent; in the studies checked, under half of the shortfall reflects unresolved V genes, and no reason is known for the rest. The sample includes about 50,000 clones, with 81% observed a single time. The ten largest clones represent around 7.8% of the sample. The sample consisted of CD4+ or CD8+ T cells sorted from blood, taken in a trial of the OX40 agonist ivuxolimab. The receptor comes from an adult with an advanced solid tumor such as melanoma, head and neck, liver or kidney cancer.

The DNA reads TGTGCCAGCACCCCGACAGCGAACACTGAAGCTTTCTTT. Translated, it gives CASTPTANTEAFF. The chain links TRBV2 with TRBJ1-1; the D segment could be TRBD1, given 5 matching bases. The CDR3 has 13 amino acids, counting the end cysteine and phenylalanine. Just CDR3 DNA is preserved here, 39 bases in frame from base 1. The germline V gene yields SNHLY for CDR1 and FYNNEI for CDR2. At the junction V is shortened by 7 bases and J by 1 base, with 10 bases in between. The CDR3, completed at both ends by the reference TRBV2 and TRBJ1-1 genes, gives the full variable domain EPEVTQTPSHQVTQMGQEVILRCVPISNHLYFYWYRQILGQKVEFLVSFYNNEISEKSEIFDDQFSVERPDGSNFTLKIRSTKLEDSAMYFCASTPTANTEAFFGQGTRLTVV.